The next 27 T cell receptor beta chains were all read from a single sample in a study of response to subunit inactivated influenza vaccine. Each CDR3 protein gets one entry after TCRdb re-called the RT-PCR reads with MiXCR. This sample has 450,000 to 500,000 distinct CDR3 sequences; about 10% occur once, and the top ten carry approximately 12%. The input for sequencing was PBMCs from blood, taken more than 35 days after vaccination. These receptors came from a man aged 50 to 59 who received an inactivated influenza vaccine.

The V gene is TRBV7-8, the J gene TRBJ2-3; D may be TRBD1 or TRBD2 (5 bases each). The CDR3 sequence is 15 residues long. The germline V gene has CDR1 SGHVS and CDR2 FQNEAQ. The V and J ends lost 4 bases and 1 base respectively, with 12 bases between them. DNA for the CDR3: TGTGCCAGCAGCTCGAGAGGGGCGGGCACAGATACGCAGTATTTT. It specifies CASSSRGAGTDTQYF.

The chain is built from TRBV6-1 and TRBJ2-7, with TRBD1 as a possible D gene (5 bases). The ends were cut back, 8 bases at V and 0 bases at J, with 8 bases in the middle. This CDR3 contains 12 residues. Per germline, CDR1 MNHNS and CDR2 SASEGT. CDR3 sequence: CASGDSSYEQYF. In nucleotides, the CDR3 is TGTGCCAGCGGAGACAGCTCCTACGAGCAGTACTTC.

The rearrangement joins TRBV12-3 or TRBV12-4 to TRBJ2-2, with D possibly TRBD2 on 5 matching bases. V was shortened by 3 bases and J by 3 bases, with 14 bases between the two germline ends. The length of the CDR3 is 16 residues. As DNA, the CDR3 is TGTGCCAGCAGTTTCGATAGCCGGACTTACACCGGGGAGCTGTTTTTT. It translates to CASSFDSRTYTGELFF.

This clonotype has just a few counts. The chain uses TRBV6-5 and TRBJ2-3; no clear D gene. V lost 10 bases and J 5 bases, leaving 13 bases between the germline ends. This CDR3 comprises 12 residues. The germline CDR1 and CDR2 sequences are MNHEY and SVGAGI. The CDR3 nucleotides are TGTGCCACAAGCCCAAAAGGAGATACGCAGTATTTT. Its protein is CATSPKGDTQYF.

This clonotype has only a few counts. As DNA, the CDR3 is TGTGCCACCTTGGGACTTTCAACCTACGAGCAGTACTTC. This codes for CATLGLSTYEQYF. The J gene is TRBJ2-7, the V gene TRBV10-3; tentative D call: TRBD2 (6 bases). Germline V gene sequence: CDR1 ENHRY, CDR2 SYGVKD. The CDR3 is 13 residues long. Trimming cost V 10 bases and J 2 bases, with 15 bases left between them.

This clonotype turned up a few times. The chain carries TRBV4-2 and TRBJ2-5; D remains unclear. Trimming stripped 0 bases from V and 7 bases from J, with 9 bases between. CDR1 is LGHNA and CDR2 is YNFKEQ in the germline V gene. This CDR3 is built from 13 residues. The CDR3: CASSQELVGTQYF. For the CDR3, the DNA is TGTGCCAGCAGCCAAGAATTAGTGGGGACCCAGTACTTC.

This clonotype was found many times. This sequence joins TRBV20-1 and TRBJ1-1; tentative D call: TRBD1 (5 bases). Trimming removed 6 bases at V and 0 bases at J, with 11 bases between. This CDR3 has 13 amino acids. Germline lookup yields CDR1 DFQATT and CDR2 SNEGSKA (reference sequence). The CDR3 reads CSAATVMNTEAFF. Written as DNA, the CDR3 is TGCAGTGCCGCGACAGTCATGAACACTGAAGCTTTCTTT.

This clonotype came up a few times. The chain carries TRBV3-1 and TRBJ2-3, with D unresolved. The CDR3 has 12 amino acids. Germline V gene lookup returns CDR1 LGHDT and CDR2 YNNKEL (reference sequence). The V end was cut by 2 bases, the J end by 5 bases, with 5 bases between. The CDR3 nucleotides are TGTGCCAGCAGCCAAACGGAAGATACGCAGTATTTT. Residues: CASSQTEDTQYF.

The chain uses TRBV23-1 and TRBJ2-5; a weak D match, TRBD2 (6 bases). TRBV23-1 carries the ORF label, with uncertain function. CDR3 length: 14 amino acids. V was clipped by 7 bases and J by 4 bases, with 16 bases between them. The chain's CDR3 is CASNRGGILETQYF. In DNA form, the CDR3 reads TGCGCCAGCAACCGTGGAGGGATTTTAGAGACCCAGTACTTC.

This clonotype came up many times. The chain joins TRBV7-2 to TRBJ2-7, with D possibly being TRBD2 (6 bases). Germline V CDR1 and CDR2: SGHTA, FQGNSA. CDR3 length equals 13 residues. The V end lost 8 bases, the J end lost 3 bases, and 14 bases lay between the germline ends. CDR3 in amino acids: CASSRLGSYEQYF. CDR3 nucleotides: TGTGCCAGCTCCCGTCTCGGGAGCTACGAGCAGTACTTC.

This clonotype came up a few times. The rearrangement links TRBV4-1 to TRBJ1-5; maybe TRBD1 (6 bases). The germline V and J ends were trimmed by 2 bases and 2 bases, with 7 bases remaining between them. Germline CDR1 MGHRA, CDR2 YSYEKL. This CDR3 has 14 residues. The CDR3 coding sequence is TGCGCCAGCAGCCAAAGGACAGGCAATCAGCCCCAGCATTTT. Protein: CASSQRTGNQPQHF.

The V and J genes are TRBV20-1 and TRBJ2-2; TRBD1 is a possible D gene (5 bases). V was shortened by 1 base and J by 5 bases, with 11 bases between the two germline ends. The germline V gene encodes CDR1 DFQATT and CDR2 SNEGSKA (reference sequence). This CDR3 is 14 amino acids long. This CDR3 reads CSARASAGTGELFF. DNA for the CDR3: TGCAGTGCTAGAGCATCCGCAGGGACCGGGGAGCTGTTTTTT.

The chain employs TRBV7-2 and TRBJ2-1; 7 nucleotides agree with TRBD1. Germline values: CDR1 SGHTA, CDR2 FQGNSA. The ends lost 5 bases at V and 2 bases at J; junction bases unmatched: 6. The CDR3 runs 15 residues. The DNA of the CDR3 is TGTGCCAGCAGCCAACAACAGGGGACCTACAATGAGCAGTTCTTC. It encodes CASSQQQGTYNEQFF.

This clonotype was recorded many times. The chain is built from TRBV7-2 and TRBJ2-2, with TRBD2 as a possible D gene (5 bases). CDR3 size: 15 residues. The germline CDR1 and CDR2 sequences are SGHTA and FQGNSA. V was pared by 1 base and J by 4 bases, with 10 bases between. The CDR3 sequence: CASSLVRAGTGELFF. For the CDR3, the DNA is TGTGCCAGCAGCTTAGTGAGGGCTGGCACCGGGGAGCTGTTTTTT.

The chain recombines TRBV29-1 with TRBJ2-3; TRBD1 matches 11 bases. The CDR3 has 14 amino acids. The germline gives CDR1 SQVTM, CDR2 ANQGSEA. V was pared by 3 bases and J by 5 bases, with 4 bases of the junction left unmatched. The CDR3 DNA is TGCAGCGTTGATTGGACAGGGGGCGTAGATACGCAGTATTTT. It yields the protein CSVDWTGGVDTQYF.

This clonotype was counted at least ten times. The chain joins TRBV29-1 to TRBJ1-6; 10 nucleotides match TRBD1. CDR3 length: 14 amino acids. CDR1 and CDR2 (germline): SQVTM, ANQGSEA. V was pared by 6 bases and J by 10 bases, with 9 bases of the junction left unmatched. The CDR3 sequence is CSVSLGTGDSPLHF. CDR3 nucleotide sequence: TGCAGCGTCTCTTTGGGGACAGGGGACTCACCCCTCCACTTT. Combining the CDR3 with reference TRBV29-1 and TRBJ1-6 gives the whole variable domain SAVISQKPSRDICQRGTSLTIQCQVDSQVTMMFWYRQQPGQSLTLIATANQGSEATYESGFVIDKFPISRPNLTFSTLTVSNMSPEDSSIYLCSVSLGTGDSPLHFGNGTRLTVT.

At least ten counts were recorded for this clonotype. The J gene is TRBJ2-3, the V gene TRBV6-1; 8 bases are shared with TRBD2. The ends lost 6 bases at V and 6 bases at J; junction bases unmatched: 20. Germline assignment: CDR1 MNHNS and CDR2 SASEGT. The CDR3 runs 18 residues. DNA for the CDR3: TGTGCCAGCAGCGGGAGGGCACTTGGCAGGGCCCCAGGGGATACGCAGTATTTT. It specifies CASSGRALGRAPGDTQYF.

CDR3 coding DNA: TGTGCCAGCAGCCAGTCGGGGGCAGTTGGAGAGACCCAGTACTTC. It yields the protein CASSQSGAVGETQYF. The V call is TRBV3-1, the J call TRBJ2-5, with D tentatively TRBD1 or TRBD2 (6 bases each). The germline CDR1 and CDR2 sequences are LGHDT and YNNKEL (reference sequence). V gave up 3 bases and J gave up 4 bases, with 15 bases separating them. CDR3 size: 15 residues.

This clonotype turned up a few times. V usage is TRBV6-2 or TRBV6-3 and J usage is TRBJ2-4, with 10 nucleotides matching TRBD1. J gave up 0 bases and V 5 bases, and 4 bases lay outside the gene matches. The CDR3 length is 16 residues. Germline-derived CDR1 and CDR2 are MNHEY and SVGEGT. In nucleotides, the CDR3 is TGTGCCAGCAGTACTGGGACAGGGGCAGCCAAAAACATTCAGTACTTC. It codes for CASSTGTGAAKNIQYF.

In its sample, this clonotype was seen many times. The chain combines TRBV6-2 or TRBV6-3 with TRBJ1-1; D is possibly TRBD1 (6 bases). CDR1 MNHEY and CDR2 SVGEGT come from the germline V gene. This CDR3 is built from 13 residues. The V gene lost 0 bases and the J gene lost 9 bases, with 11 bases spanning the gap. The CDR3 DNA reads TGTGCCAGCAGTTACTCGACGGGGGCTCAAGCTTTCTTT. Its protein is CASSYSTGAQAFF.

This chain joins TRBV5-1 and TRBJ2-1; 9 bases agree with TRBD1. Unmatched junction bases numbered 11, after V lost 3 bases and J lost 7 bases. Looked up from germline, CDR1 is SGHRS and CDR2 is YFSETQ. The CDR3 totals 16 residues. The DNA of the CDR3 is TGCGCCAGCAGCTCCATTCTGGACAGGGGCGGAAATGAGCAGTTCTTC. Translation: CASSSILDRGGNEQFF.

V usage is TRBV24-1 and J usage is TRBJ2-3, with TRBD2 matching over 11 bases. CDR1 is KGHDR and CDR2 is SFDVKD in the germline V gene. Trimming removed 7 bases from V and 4 bases from J; junction bases left unmatched: 3. The CDR3 is 14 amino acids. This CDR3 is CATRLAGVADTQYF. The DNA of the CDR3 is TGTGCCACCAGACTAGCGGGAGTGGCAGATACGCAGTATTTT.

The rearrangement uses TRBV12-3 or TRBV12-4 and TRBJ2-5; 7 bases align to TRBD1. The CDR3 length is 16 residues. J was trimmed by 4 bases and V by 6 bases; bases with no gene match: 14. This chain's CDR3 is CASRSLRISGGETQYF. The CDR3 DNA is TGTGCCAGCAGGAGTCTCCGAATCTCAGGGGGAGAGACCCAGTACTTC.

This clonotype turned up a few times. The CDR3 DNA reads as TGTGCCAGCAGCCTATTGGACCGAACCTACGAGCAGTACTTC. Translated: CASSLLDRTYEQYF. V gene TRBV7-4 combines with J gene TRBJ2-7, with no clear D. This CDR3 is built from 14 residues. Trimming took off 5 bases at V and 2 bases at J, with 13 bases between the two ends. From germline, CDR1 is SGHVT and CDR2 SQSDAQ.

A few counts support this clonotype. This chain's CDR3 is CASSKSLQGGGGDTQYF. The CDR3 DNA reads as TGTGCCAGCAGTAAGAGCTTACAGGGAGGTGGAGGAGATACGCAGTATTTT. The chain recombines TRBV2 with TRBJ2-3; TRBD1 or TRBD2 may be the D gene (6 bases each). From germline, CDR1 is SNHLY and CDR2 FYNNEI. The CDR3 extends over 17 amino acids. Trimming took 5 bases from V and 5 from J, leaving 23 bases between them.

This clonotype was counted between two and nine times. The chain has TRBV3-1 and TRBJ2-7; 7 bases are a match to TRBD2. Germline CDR1 is LGHDT and CDR2 is YNNKEL (reference sequence). V lost 2 bases and J lost 0; bases outside the gene matches: 10. The CDR3 totals 17 residues. The CDR3 sequence is CASSQTPSGRYSYEQYF. DNA of the CDR3: TGTGCCAGCAGCCAAACTCCTAGCGGCCGTTACTCCTACGAGCAGTACTTC.

This clonotype was observed at least ten times. The chain employs TRBV29-1 and TRBJ2-2; 10 positions match TRBD2. V gave up 5 bases and J gave up 6 bases; unmatched junction bases: 3. The CDR3 totals 13 residues. Germline CDR1 and CDR2: SQVTM and ANQGSEA. CDR3 amino acids: CSVTSGVAGELFF. The CDR3 nucleotides read TGCAGCGTTACTAGCGGGGTTGCCGGGGAGCTGTTTTTT.